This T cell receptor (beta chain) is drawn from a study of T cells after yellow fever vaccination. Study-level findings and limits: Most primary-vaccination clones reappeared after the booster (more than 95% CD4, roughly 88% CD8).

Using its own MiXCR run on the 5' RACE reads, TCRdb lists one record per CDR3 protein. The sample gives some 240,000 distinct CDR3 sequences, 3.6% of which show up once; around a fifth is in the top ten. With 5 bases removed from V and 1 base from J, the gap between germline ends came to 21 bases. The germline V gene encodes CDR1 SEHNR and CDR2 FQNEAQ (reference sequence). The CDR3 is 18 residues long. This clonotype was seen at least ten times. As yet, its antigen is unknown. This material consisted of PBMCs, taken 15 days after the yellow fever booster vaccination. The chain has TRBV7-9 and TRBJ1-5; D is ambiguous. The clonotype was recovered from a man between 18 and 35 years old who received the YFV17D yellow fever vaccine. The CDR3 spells CASSGWTSAGESNQPQHF. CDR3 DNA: TGTGCCAGCAGCGGATGGACCTCCGCTGGTGAGAGCAATCAGCCCCAGCATTTT.